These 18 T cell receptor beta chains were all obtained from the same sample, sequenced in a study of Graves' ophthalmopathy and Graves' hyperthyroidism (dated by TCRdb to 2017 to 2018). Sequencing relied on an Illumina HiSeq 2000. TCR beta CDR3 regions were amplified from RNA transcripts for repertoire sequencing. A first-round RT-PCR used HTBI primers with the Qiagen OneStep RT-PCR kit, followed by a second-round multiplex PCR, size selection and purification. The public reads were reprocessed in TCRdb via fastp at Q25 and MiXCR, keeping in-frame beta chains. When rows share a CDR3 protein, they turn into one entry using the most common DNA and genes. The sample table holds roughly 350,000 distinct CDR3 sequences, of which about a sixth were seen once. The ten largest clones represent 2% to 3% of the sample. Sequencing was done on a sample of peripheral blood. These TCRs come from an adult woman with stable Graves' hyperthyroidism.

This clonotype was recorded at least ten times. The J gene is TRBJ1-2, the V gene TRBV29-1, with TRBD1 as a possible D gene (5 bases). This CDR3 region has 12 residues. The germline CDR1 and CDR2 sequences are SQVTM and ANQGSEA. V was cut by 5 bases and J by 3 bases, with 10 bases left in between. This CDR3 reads CSVRGSDYGYTF. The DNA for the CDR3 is TGCAGCGTTCGGGGGTCGGACTATGGCTACACCTTC.

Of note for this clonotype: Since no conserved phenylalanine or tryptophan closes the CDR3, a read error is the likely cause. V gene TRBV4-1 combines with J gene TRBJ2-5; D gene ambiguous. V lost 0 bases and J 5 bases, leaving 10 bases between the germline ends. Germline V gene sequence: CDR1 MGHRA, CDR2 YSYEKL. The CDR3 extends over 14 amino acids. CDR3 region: CASSQEDVRETQYL. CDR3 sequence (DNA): TGCGCCAGCAGCCAAGAGGACGTCCGGGAGACCCAGTACCTC.

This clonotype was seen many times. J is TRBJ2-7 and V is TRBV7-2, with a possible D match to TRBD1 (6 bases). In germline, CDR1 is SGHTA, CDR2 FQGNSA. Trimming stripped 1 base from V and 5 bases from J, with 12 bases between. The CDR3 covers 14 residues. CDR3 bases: TGTGCCAGCAGCTTAGGAGGGGGACGGGACGAGCAGTACTTC. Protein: CASSLGGGRDEQYF.

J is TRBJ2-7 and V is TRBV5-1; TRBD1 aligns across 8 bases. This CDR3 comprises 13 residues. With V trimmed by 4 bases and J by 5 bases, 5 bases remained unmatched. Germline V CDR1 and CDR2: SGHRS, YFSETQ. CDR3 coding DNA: TGCGCCAGCAGCCGGGACAGGATGAACGAGCAGTACTTC. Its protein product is CASSRDRMNEQYF.

CDR3 loop: CASSPRLAGGPETQYF. In DNA form, the CDR3 reads TGTGCCAGCAGTCCAAGACTAGCGGGAGGGCCAGAGACCCAGTACTTC. The V call is TRBV28, the J call TRBJ2-5, with 14 bases identical to TRBD2. The V and J ends lost 5 bases and 4 bases, in that order; junction bases with no gene match: 6. This CDR3 has 16 amino acids. CDR1 MDHEN and CDR2 SYDVKM come from the germline V gene. The whole variable domain, remainder taken from reference TRBV28 and TRBJ2-5, is DVKVTQSSRYLVKRTGEKVFLECVQDMDHENMFWYRQDPGLGLRLIYFSYDVKMKEKGDIPEGYSVSREKKERFSLILESASTNQTSMYLCASSPRLAGGPETQYFGPGTRLLVL.

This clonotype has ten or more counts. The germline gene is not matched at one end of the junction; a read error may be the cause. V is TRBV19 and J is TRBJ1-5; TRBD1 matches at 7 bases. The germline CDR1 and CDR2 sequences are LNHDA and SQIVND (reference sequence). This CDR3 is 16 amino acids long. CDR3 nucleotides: TGTGCTAGTACCGTCAACACCGGGACAGTCAATCAGCCCCAGCATTTT. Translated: CASTVNTGTVNQPQHF.

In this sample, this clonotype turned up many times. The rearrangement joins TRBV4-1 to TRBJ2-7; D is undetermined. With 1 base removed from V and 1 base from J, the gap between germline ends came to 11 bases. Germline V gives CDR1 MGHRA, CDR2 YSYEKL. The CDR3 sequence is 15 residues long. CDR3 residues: CASSQGPAASYEQYF. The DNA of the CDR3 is TGCGCCAGCAGCCAAGGACCGGCAGCATCCTACGAGCAGTACTTC.

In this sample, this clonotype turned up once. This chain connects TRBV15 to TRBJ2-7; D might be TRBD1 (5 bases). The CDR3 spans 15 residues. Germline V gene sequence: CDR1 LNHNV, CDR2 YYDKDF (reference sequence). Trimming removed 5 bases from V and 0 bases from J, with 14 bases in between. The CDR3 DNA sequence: TGTGCCACCAGCCCCCAACAGGATAGCTCCTACGAGCAGTACTTC. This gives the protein CATSPQQDSSYEQYF.

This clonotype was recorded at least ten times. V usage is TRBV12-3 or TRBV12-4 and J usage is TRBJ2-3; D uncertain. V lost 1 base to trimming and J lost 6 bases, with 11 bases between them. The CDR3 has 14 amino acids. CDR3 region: CASSLDRSVDTQYF. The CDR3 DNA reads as TGTGCCAGCAGTTTAGATCGGTCCGTGGATACGCAGTATTTT.

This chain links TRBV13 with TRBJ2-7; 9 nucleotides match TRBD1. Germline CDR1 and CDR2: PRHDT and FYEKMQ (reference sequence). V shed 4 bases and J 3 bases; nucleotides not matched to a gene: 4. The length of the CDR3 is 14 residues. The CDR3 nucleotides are TGTGCCAGCAGCTGGAAGGACAGGGGCTACGAGCAGTACTTC. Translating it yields CASSWKDRGYEQYF.

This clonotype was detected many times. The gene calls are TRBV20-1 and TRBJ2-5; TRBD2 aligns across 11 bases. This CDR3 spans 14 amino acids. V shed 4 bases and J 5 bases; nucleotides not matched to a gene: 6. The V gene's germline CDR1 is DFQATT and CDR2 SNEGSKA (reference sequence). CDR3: CSAMTSGIAETQYF. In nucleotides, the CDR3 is TGCAGTGCTATGACTAGCGGGATTGCTGAGACCCAGTACTTC.

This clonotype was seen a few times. The DNA for the CDR3 is TGCGCCAGCAGCTTGGGGCCCGGGGATCACTACGAGCAGTACTTC. The encoded protein is CASSLGPGDHYEQYF. The V and J genes are TRBV5-1 and TRBJ2-7, with D possibly TRBD2 on 5 matching bases. The V and J ends lost 0 bases and 3 bases respectively, with 13 bases between them. Germline V CDR1 and CDR2: SGHRS, YFSETQ. The length of the CDR3 is 15 residues.

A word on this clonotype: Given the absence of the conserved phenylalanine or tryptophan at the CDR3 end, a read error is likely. The CDR3: CASSLAGTSGNTIYL. For the CDR3, the DNA is TGTGCCAGCAGCTTGGCCGGGACCTCTGGAAACACCATATATTTG. J is TRBJ1-3 and V is TRBV5-5; possibly TRBD1 for D (5 bases). Germline V gene sequence: CDR1 SGHKS, CDR2 YYEKEE (reference sequence). This CDR3 comprises 15 residues. Trimming removed 0 bases from V and 0 bases from J, with 7 bases in between.

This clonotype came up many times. CDR3 nucleotide sequence: TGTGCCTGGAGTGTTTCCAGCAACTATGGCTACACCTTC. Its protein is CAWSVSSNYGYTF. The chain couples TRBV30 to TRBJ1-2; no definite D call. This CDR3 is built from 13 residues. Looked up from germline, CDR1 is GTSNPN and CDR2 is SVGIG (reference sequence). V lost 0 bases and J lost 2, with 7 bases in between.

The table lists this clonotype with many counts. The CDR3 spells CASSPQMNTEAFF. Here the CDR3 DNA reads TGTGCCAGCAGTCCGCAGATGAACACTGAAGCTTTCTTT. The chain joins TRBV28 to TRBJ1-1; D remains unclear. The germline gives CDR1 MDHEN, CDR2 SYDVKM. The CDR3 contains 13 residues. Trimming stripped 5 bases from V and 0 bases from J, with 7 bases between.

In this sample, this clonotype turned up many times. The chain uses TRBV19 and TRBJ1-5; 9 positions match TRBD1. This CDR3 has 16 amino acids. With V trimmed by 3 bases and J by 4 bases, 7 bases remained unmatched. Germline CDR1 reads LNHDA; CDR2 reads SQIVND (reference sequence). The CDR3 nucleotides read TGTGCCAGTAGTATCACAGGGGGCTCAGGTAATCAGCCCCAGCATTTT. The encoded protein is CASSITGGSGNQPQHF.

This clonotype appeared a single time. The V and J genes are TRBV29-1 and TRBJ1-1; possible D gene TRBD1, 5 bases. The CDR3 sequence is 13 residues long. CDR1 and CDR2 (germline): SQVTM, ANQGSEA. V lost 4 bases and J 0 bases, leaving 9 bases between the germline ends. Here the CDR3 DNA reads TGCAGCGTTGTTAGACAGTTGAACACTGAAGCTTTCTTT. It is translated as CSVVRQLNTEAFF.

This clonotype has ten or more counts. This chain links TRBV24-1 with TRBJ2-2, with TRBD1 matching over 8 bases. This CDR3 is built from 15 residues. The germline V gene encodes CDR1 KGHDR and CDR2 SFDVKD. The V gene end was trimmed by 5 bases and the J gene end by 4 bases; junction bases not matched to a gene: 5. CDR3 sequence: CATSVQGARTGELFF. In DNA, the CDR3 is TGTGCCACCAGTGTTCAGGGGGCGCGCACCGGGGAGCTGTTTTTT.